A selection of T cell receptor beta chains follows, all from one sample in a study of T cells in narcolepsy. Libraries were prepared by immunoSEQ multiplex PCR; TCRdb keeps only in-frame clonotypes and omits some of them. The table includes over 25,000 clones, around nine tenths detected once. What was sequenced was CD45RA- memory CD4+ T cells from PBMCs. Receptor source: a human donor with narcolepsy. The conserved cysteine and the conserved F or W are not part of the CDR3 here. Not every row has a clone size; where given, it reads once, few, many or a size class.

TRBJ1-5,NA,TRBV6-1,ASSEGMNQPQH
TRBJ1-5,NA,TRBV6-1,ASKGVSNQPQH
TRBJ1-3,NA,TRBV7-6,ASSLQISGNTIY
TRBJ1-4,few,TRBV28,ASSRQAVEKLF
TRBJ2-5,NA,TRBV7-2,ASSLAGGPIETQY
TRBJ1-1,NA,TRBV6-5,ASRGSGQNTEAF
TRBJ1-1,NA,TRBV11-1,ASSPRGGTEAF
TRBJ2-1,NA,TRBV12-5,ASGLVGGSYNEQF
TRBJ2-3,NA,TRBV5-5,ASRTSLAGGGDTQY
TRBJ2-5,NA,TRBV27,ASSLLAGSSSGETQY
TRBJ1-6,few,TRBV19,ASSISGAGVSPLH
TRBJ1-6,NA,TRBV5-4,ASSLDVSPLH
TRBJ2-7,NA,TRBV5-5,ASTIDATYEQY
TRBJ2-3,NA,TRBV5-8,ASSPRGLVGGTDTQY
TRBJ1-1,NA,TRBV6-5,ASRPGQGRTEAF
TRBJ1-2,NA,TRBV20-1,SALNYGYT
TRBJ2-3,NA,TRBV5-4,ASSGATGGGDTQY
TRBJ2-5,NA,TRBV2,ASSRSSDQETQY
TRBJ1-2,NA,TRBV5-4,ASSLGLGDSPLWGYT
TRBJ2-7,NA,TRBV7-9,ASSLGQGEDEQY
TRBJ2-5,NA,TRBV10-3,AIRNGRTSVETQY
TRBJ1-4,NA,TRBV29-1,SVSPTGNEKLF
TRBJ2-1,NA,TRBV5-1,ASSRGSSYNEQF
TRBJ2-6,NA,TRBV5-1,ASSGDSSGANVLT
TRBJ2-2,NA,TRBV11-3,ASSPLGSPNTGELF
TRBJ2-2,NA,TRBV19,ASSIGYWDTGELF
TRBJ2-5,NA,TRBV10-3,AISPNGETQY
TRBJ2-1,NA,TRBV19,ASSNQEAEQF
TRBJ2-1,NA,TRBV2,ASSASGASATYNEQF
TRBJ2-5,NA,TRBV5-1,ASNLGQGEETQY